The rows below give T cell receptor beta chains drawn from one sample of a study of blood T cell repertoires in COVID-19. This table comes from immunoSEQ multiplex PCR, and its TCRdb copy is limited to in-frame clones, with some not included. The repertoire consists of more than 100,000 clones, with around 89% occurring once and the leading ten covering approximately 3.5%. Sequenced input: peripheral blood. These receptors all come from a woman aged 60-70 years with acute or convalescent COVID-19. CDR3s include the opening cysteine and the closing phenylalanine or tryptophan. The order of the fields is clone size, J gene, D gene, V gene, CDR3 protein, CDR3 DNA. The D gene is left open where the match is weak. A row's size may be missing; if present it is once, few, many or a size class.

clone size: -
J gene: TRBJ1-3
D gene: -
V gene: TRBV28
CDR3 protein: CASQRAERDTIYF
CDR3 DNA: TGTGCCAGCCAAAGAGCCGAGAGAGACACCATATATTTT

clone size: -
J gene: TRBJ1-3
D gene: TRBD1
V gene: TRBV2
CDR3 protein: CASTYNPGGASGNTIYF
CDR3 DNA: TGTGCCAGCACCTACAATCCAGGGGGCGCCTCTGGAAACACCATATATTTT

clone size: -
J gene: TRBJ2-3
D gene: TRBD1
V gene: TRBV24-1
CDR3 protein: CATRSTGSTDTQYF
CDR3 DNA: TGTGCCACCAGATCGACAGGGTCGACAGATACGCAGTATTTT

clone size: once
J gene: TRBJ2-5
D gene: TRBD2
V gene: TRBV5-1
CDR3 protein: CASSLTGGPGETQYF
CDR3 DNA: TGCGCCAGCAGCTTAACGGGAGGGCCCGGGGAGACCCAGTACTTC

clone size: few
J gene: TRBJ1-6
D gene: -
V gene: TRBV27
CDR3 protein: CASSYPGDNSPLHF
CDR3 DNA: TGTGCCAGCAGTTACCCAGGGGATAATTCACCCCTCCACTTT

clone size: -
J gene: TRBJ1-1
D gene: -
V gene: TRBV5-5
CDR3 protein: CASSLRGGPNTEAFF
CDR3 DNA: TGTGCCAGCAGCTTGAGGGGCGGACCAAACACTGAAGCTTTCTTT

clone size: -
J gene: TRBJ2-1
D gene: TRBD2
V gene: TRBV28
CDR3 protein: CASSFETSGSYNEQFF
CDR3 DNA: TGTGCCAGCAGTTTTGAGACTAGCGGAAGCTACAATGAGCAGTTCTTC

clone size: -
J gene: TRBJ2-1
D gene: TRBD2
V gene: TRBV7-6
CDR3 protein: CASSPGGTANNEQFF
CDR3 DNA: TGTGCCAGCAGCCCCGGGGGGACGGCCAACAATGAGCAGTTCTTC

clone size: -
J gene: TRBJ1-6
D gene: -
V gene: TRBV2
CDR3 protein: CASSGQGNSPLHF
CDR3 DNA: TGTGCCAGCAGTGGGCAGGGTAATTCACCCCTCCACTTT

clone size: -
J gene: TRBJ1-6
D gene: TRBD1
V gene: TRBV30
CDR3 protein: CAWSPGQGMNSPLHF
CDR3 DNA: TGTGCCTGGAGCCCCGGACAGGGGATGAATTCACCCCTCCACTTT

clone size: -
J gene: TRBJ1-5
D gene: -
V gene: TRBV24-1
CDR3 protein: CATSSGRAGDQPQHF
CDR3 DNA: TGTGCCACCAGTTCGGGCAGGGCGGGGGATCAGCCCCAGCATTTT

clone size: -
J gene: TRBJ2-1
D gene: TRBD2
V gene: TRBV7-3
CDR3 protein: CASSSGTINEQFF
CDR3 DNA: TGTGCCAGCAGCTCCGGGACTATCAATGAGCAGTTCTTC

clone size: -
J gene: TRBJ2-5
D gene: -
V gene: TRBV11-3
CDR3 protein: CASSLAGRGQETQYF
CDR3 DNA: TGTGCCAGCAGCTTAGCCGGCAGGGGACAAGAGACCCAGTACTTC

clone size: once
J gene: TRBJ1-3
D gene: TRBD1
V gene: TRBV2
CDR3 protein: CANRLETGGSGNTIYF
CDR3 DNA: TGTGCCAACAGGTTGGAAACAGGGGGCTCTGGAAACACCATATATTTT

clone size: -
J gene: TRBJ1-1
D gene: -
V gene: TRBV6-2/TRBV6-3
CDR3 protein: CASSLGQGWRGTEAFF
CDR3 DNA: TGTGCCAGCAGCCTGGGGCAGGGTTGGAGGGGCACTGAAGCTTTCTTT

clone size: -
J gene: TRBJ2-6
D gene: -
V gene: TRBV9
CDR3 protein: CASSARFLAASSGANVLTF
CDR3 DNA: TGTGCCAGCAGCGCGCGTTTTCTGGCGGCTAGCTCTGGGGCCAACGTCCTGACTTTC

clone size: -
J gene: TRBJ1-3
D gene: -
V gene: TRBV19
CDR3 protein: CASSTRAGSGNTIYF
CDR3 DNA: TGTGCCAGTAGTACGCGGGCGGGCTCTGGAAACACCATATATTTT

clone size: -
J gene: TRBJ1-1
D gene: TRBD1
V gene: TRBV3-1/TRBV3-2
CDR3 protein: CASSQDFRGRGVNTEAFF
CDR3 DNA: TGTGCCAGCAGCCAAGATTTCAGGGGGCGAGGTGTGAACACTGAAGCTTTCTTT

clone size: -
J gene: TRBJ1-3
D gene: -
V gene: TRBV19
CDR3 protein: CASSISQPSSGNTIYF
CDR3 DNA: TGTGCCAGTAGTATATCACAGCCGAGCTCTGGAAACACCATATATTTT

clone size: -
J gene: TRBJ1-2
D gene: TRBD1
V gene: TRBV5-5
CDR3 protein: CARSTGGGYGYTF
CDR3 DNA: TGTGCCCGCAGCACAGGGGGGGGGTATGGCTACACCTTC

clone size: -
J gene: TRBJ2-3
D gene: -
V gene: TRBV7-9
CDR3 protein: CASSFSGHNTDTQYF
CDR3 DNA: TGTGCCAGCAGCTTTTCCGGACATAACACAGATACGCAGTATTTT

clone size: few
J gene: TRBJ1-1
D gene: -
V gene: TRBV28
CDR3 protein: CASSFVGSGDTEAFF
CDR3 DNA: TGTGCCAGCAGTTTTGTAGGGAGTGGGGACACTGAAGCTTTCTTT

clone size: -
J gene: TRBJ1-1
D gene: -
V gene: TRBV19
CDR3 protein: CASRDSGFTEAFF
CDR3 DNA: TGTGCCAGTAGGGACAGTGGGTTTACTGAAGCTTTCTTT

clone size: -
J gene: TRBJ2-7
D gene: TRBD2
V gene: TRBV5-1
CDR3 protein: CASSLELADRYEQYF
CDR3 DNA: TGCGCCAGCAGCTTGGAGCTAGCGGACCGCTACGAGCAGTACTTC

clone size: -
J gene: TRBJ2-2
D gene: TRBD2
V gene: TRBV6-5
CDR3 protein: CASRGGVPTGELFF
CDR3 DNA: TGTGCCAGCAGGGGGGGGGTCCCTACCGGGGAGCTGTTTTTT

clone size: -
J gene: TRBJ1-4
D gene: -
V gene: TRBV6-5
CDR3 protein: CASLGLPTNEKLFF
CDR3 DNA: TGTGCCAGCTTGGGACTTCCAACTAATGAAAAACTGTTTTTT

clone size: once
J gene: TRBJ2-1
D gene: TRBD2
V gene: TRBV7-9
CDR3 protein: CASSLGMTSENNEQFF
CDR3 DNA: TGTGCCAGCAGCTTAGGCATGACTAGCGAAAACAATGAGCAGTTCTTC

clone size: -
J gene: TRBJ1-1
D gene: -
V gene: TRBV15
CDR3 protein: CATSRENTANTEAFF
CDR3 DNA: TGTGCCACCAGCAGAGAAAACACAGCTAACACTGAAGCTTTCTTT

clone size: -
J gene: TRBJ1-5
D gene: TRBD1
V gene: TRBV23-1
CDR3 protein: CASSQCKETGGVNQPQHF
CDR3 DNA: TGCGCCAGCAGTCAATGTAAGGAGACAGGGGGGGTGAATCAGCCCCAGCATTTT

clone size: -
J gene: TRBJ2-3
D gene: TRBD2
V gene: TRBV7-8
CDR3 protein: CASSLIAGEGNTQYF
CDR3 DNA: TGTGCCAGCAGCCTGATAGCGGGAGAAGGAAATACGCAGTATTTT

clone size: -
J gene: TRBJ2-7
D gene: -
V gene: TRBV11-2
CDR3 protein: CASSSGISANREQYF
CDR3 DNA: TGTGCCAGCAGTTCTGGAATTAGCGCGAACCGCGAGCAGTACTTC

clone size: -
J gene: TRBJ2-3
D gene: -
V gene: TRBV9
CDR3 protein: CASSVDLGPDTQYF
CDR3 DNA: TGTGCCAGCAGCGTAGATCTGGGCCCGGATACGCAGTATTTT

clone size: -
J gene: TRBJ1-1
D gene: -
V gene: TRBV7-2
CDR3 protein: CASSSGFGRGTEAFF
CDR3 DNA: TGTGCCAGCAGCTCCGGTTTTGGGAGGGGAACTGAAGCTTTCTTT

clone size: -
J gene: TRBJ2-2
D gene: -
V gene: TRBV27
CDR3 protein: CASTGRTNTGELFF
CDR3 DNA: TGTGCCAGCACGGGAAGGACCAACACCGGGGAGCTGTTTTTT

clone size: -
J gene: TRBJ1-4
D gene: -
V gene: TRBV7-9
CDR3 protein: CASSLIQGNEKLFF
CDR3 DNA: TGTGCCAGCAGCTTAATCCAGGGTAATGAAAAACTGTTTTTT

clone size: once
J gene: TRBJ1-3
D gene: TRBD1
V gene: TRBV5-1
CDR3 protein: CASSLFGSSAGGSGNTIYF
CDR3 DNA: TGCGCCAGCAGCTTGTTCGGCAGTTCCGCAGGGGGCTCTGGAAACACCATATATTTT

clone size: -
J gene: TRBJ2-7
D gene: -
V gene: TRBV28
CDR3 protein: CASRDSLFYEQYF
CDR3 DNA: TGTGCCAGCAGAGACAGCCTTTTCTACGAGCAGTACTTC

clone size: -
J gene: TRBJ2-1
D gene: TRBD1
V gene: TRBV28
CDR3 protein: CASSSPGTGAYNEQFF
CDR3 DNA: TGTGCCAGCAGTTCACCCGGGACAGGGGCCTACAATGAGCAGTTCTTC

clone size: -
J gene: TRBJ2-2
D gene: TRBD1
V gene: TRBV7-2
CDR3 protein: CASSPTGHTGELFF
CDR3 DNA: TGTGCCAGCAGCCCGACAGGGCACACCGGGGAGCTGTTTTTT

clone size: -
J gene: TRBJ2-3
D gene: -
V gene: TRBV29-1
CDR3 protein: CSVLRVLGDTQYF
CDR3 DNA: TGCAGCGTTCTCAGGGTACTGGGAGATACGCAGTATTTT

clone size: -
J gene: TRBJ1-1
D gene: -
V gene: TRBV5-1
CDR3 protein: CASSPQTGNTEAFF
CDR3 DNA: TGCGCCAGCAGCCCCCAAACAGGGAACACTGAAGCTTTCTTT

clone size: -
J gene: TRBJ1-4
D gene: -
V gene: TRBV5-6
CDR3 protein: CASSLYRESANEKLFF
CDR3 DNA: TGTGCCAGCAGCTTGTACAGGGAGTCGGCTAATGAAAAACTGTTTTTT

clone size: -
J gene: TRBJ2-5
D gene: -
V gene: TRBV5-1
CDR3 protein: CASSLGGQETQYF
CDR3 DNA: TGCGCCAGCAGCTTGGGAGGACAAGAGACCCAGTACTTC

clone size: few
J gene: TRBJ1-2
D gene: -
V gene: TRBV19
CDR3 protein: CASSIVGGGNYGYTF
CDR3 DNA: TGTGCCAGTAGTATAGTCGGCGGCGGCAACTATGGCTACACCTTC